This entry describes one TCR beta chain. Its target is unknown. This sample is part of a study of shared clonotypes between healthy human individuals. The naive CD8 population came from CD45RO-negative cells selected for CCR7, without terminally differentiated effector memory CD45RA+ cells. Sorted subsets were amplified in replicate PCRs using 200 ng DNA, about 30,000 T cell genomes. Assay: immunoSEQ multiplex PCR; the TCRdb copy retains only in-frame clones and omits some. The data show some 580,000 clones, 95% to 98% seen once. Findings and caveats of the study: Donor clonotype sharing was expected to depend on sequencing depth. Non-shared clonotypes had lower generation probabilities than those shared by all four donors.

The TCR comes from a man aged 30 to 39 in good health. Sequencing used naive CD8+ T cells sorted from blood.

In DNA, the CDR3 is TGTGCCAGCAGCTTAAGAGTGGACTCGACAGGATGGAATGAGCAGTTCTTC. Its protein is CASSLRVDSTGWNEQFF. V usage is TRBV7-6 and J usage is TRBJ2-1; the D gene is possibly TRBD1 (6 bases). Per germline, CDR1 SGHVS and CDR2 FNYEAQ. V was trimmed by 2 bases and J by 7 bases, leaving 21 bases between them. The CDR3 runs to 17 residues.